Following are 28 T cell receptor beta chains from one sample sequenced in a study of post-analysis software for immune sequencing data. Overall study findings and caveats: About five TRBV segments, including TRBV5-6, TRBV5-1 and TRBV20-1, were more frequent in patients than controls.

Unique molecular identifiers had been added to the TCR beta cDNA libraries. MiXCR, run by TCRdb on the PCR reads, gives a single entry per CDR3 protein. The data contain hundreds of thousands of distinct CDR3 sequences, roughly 27% of them singletons. These receptors' antigens are unknown. Sample: blood. The source of these receptors is a girl under 18 with multiple sclerosis.

The CDR3 DNA follows: TGTGCCAGCTCAAAACAGACAGCACTGGGAGGCTACACCTTC. This gives the protein CASSKQTALGGYTF. This chain joins TRBV18 and TRBJ1-2, with a possible D match to TRBD1 (5 bases). Trimming stripped 5 bases from V and 8 bases from J, with 18 bases between. Germline assignment: CDR1 KGHSH and CDR2 LQKENI. The CDR3 totals 14 residues.

This clonotype was detected only a few times. The V gene is TRBV6-5, the J gene TRBJ1-5; no firm D call. This CDR3 spans 15 amino acids. Germline CDR1 and CDR2: MNHEY and SVGAGI. V was shortened by 7 bases and J by 2 bases, with 15 bases between the two germline ends. CDR3: CASTSRPWGNQPQHF. CDR3 sequence (DNA): TGTGCCAGCACCTCAAGGCCCTGGGGCAATCAGCCCCAGCATTTT.

This clonotype was picked up one time. The chain carries TRBV7-2 and TRBJ1-5; a weak D match, TRBD1 (6 bases). Germline V CDR1 and CDR2: SGHTA, FQGNSA. Trimming removed 7 bases from V and 3 bases from J, with 13 bases in between. The CDR3 covers 14 residues. The CDR3 protein is CASTSGAANQPQHF. Written as DNA, the CDR3 is TGTGCCAGCACTTCAGGGGCGGCCAATCAGCCCCAGCATTTT.

The sample holds one count of this clonotype. V and J are TRBV9 and TRBJ1-6; 9 positions agree with TRBD1. CDR3 length equals 15 residues. Germline assignment: CDR1 SGDLS and CDR2 YYNGEE. Trimming at V came to 3 bases and at J to 7 bases, leaving 5 bases not matched to a gene. The CDR3 is CASSGRGQGNSPLHF. In DNA, the CDR3 is TGTGCCAGCAGCGGACGTGGACAGGGGAATTCACCCCTCCACTTT.

This clonotype turned up a few times. This rearrangement joins TRBV19 to TRBJ2-1; D call uncertain. V lost 6 bases and J 5 bases, leaving 5 bases between the germline ends. Germline CDR1 is LNHDA and CDR2 is SQIVND (reference sequence). This CDR3 spans 11 amino acids. The CDR3: CASRTNNEQFF. CDR3 sequence (DNA): TGTGCCAGTAGAACCAACAATGAGCAGTTCTTC.

This clonotype was detected only once. The V call is TRBV5-1, the J call TRBJ2-3, with D uncertain. There are 14 residues in the CDR3. Germline CDR1 and CDR2: SGHRS and YFSETQ. Deletions cut 4 bases from V and 10 bases from J, with 19 bases between. The CDR3 nucleotides are TGCGCCAGCAGCCTCGCCCTGATCAGGACGGCGCAGTATTTT. Translation: CASSLALIRTAQYF.

The CDR3 region is CASRVSPHRGLNSNQPQHF. Written as DNA, the CDR3 is TGTGCCAGCAGGGTCTCCCCCCACAGGGGACTCAATAGCAATCAGCCCCAGCATTTT. J is TRBJ1-5 and V is TRBV28; 7 nucleotides align to TRBD1. This CDR3 spans 19 amino acids. The J segment lost 0 bases and the V segment lost 6 bases, leaving 17 bases of the junction unmatched. From germline, CDR1 is MDHEN and CDR2 SYDVKM.

This clonotype was seen only a few times. This chain uses TRBV20-1 with TRBJ2-5; TRBD1 matches at 9 bases. This CDR3 region has 14 residues. The V segment lost 6 bases and the J segment 5 bases; nucleotides outside the gene matches: 10. The germline CDR1 and CDR2 sequences are DFQATT and SNEGSKA (reference sequence). CDR3 DNA: TGCAGTGCAACCGGGACAGGGATCGGGGAGACCCAGTACTTC. It codes for CSATGTGIGETQYF.

This clonotype was recorded a few times. The genes are TRBV5-1 and TRBJ2-2; D not certain. This CDR3 is built from 16 residues. V shed 4 bases and J shed 1 base, with 14 bases lying between them. Per the germline V gene, CDR1 is SGHRS and CDR2 is YFSETQ. The CDR3, as DNA: TGCGCCAGCAGCCCCCGAGGTCAGATGAACACCGGGGAGCTGTTTTTT. Translation gives CASSPRGQMNTGELFF.

CDR3 nucleotide sequence: TGTGCCAGCAGCCGCGAAGACAGGGAGAATCAGCCCCAGCATTTT. Its translation is CASSREDRENQPQHF. The chain joins TRBV3-1 to TRBJ1-5; 7 positions agree with TRBD1. The germline V gene encodes CDR1 LGHDT and CDR2 YNNKEL (reference sequence). Losses at the gene ends were 4 bases for V and 4 bases for J; bases not matched to a gene: 7. CDR3 length equals 15 residues.

This clonotype showed up many times. The rearrangement joins TRBV7-2 to TRBJ2-7, with D possibly being TRBD1 (6 bases). The CDR3 length is 14 residues. Germline V gene sequence: CDR1 SGHTA, CDR2 FQGNSA. The germline V and J ends were trimmed by 2 bases and 4 bases, with 12 bases remaining between them. Written as DNA, the CDR3 is TGTGCCAGCAGCTTATTTCCAGGGGCATACGAGCAGTACTTC. It is translated as CASSLFPGAYEQYF.

The J gene is TRBJ1-5, the V gene TRBV5-1; 10 bases fit TRBD1. The CDR3 extends over 15 amino acids. The ends lost 1 base at V and 6 bases at J; junction bases unmatched: 4. The V gene's germline CDR1 is SGHRS and CDR2 YFSETQ. The CDR3: CASSLLTGGGQPQHF. The CDR3 nucleotides are TGCGCCAGCAGCTTGTTGACAGGGGGCGGTCAGCCCCAGCATTTT.

The genes are TRBV9 and TRBJ2-1, with 7 positions matching TRBD2. V gave up 2 bases and J gave up 2 bases; unmatched junction bases: 4. The CDR3 loop spans 15 amino acids. Germline V gene sequence: CDR1 SGDLS, CDR2 YYNGEE. CDR3 loop: CASSVSGVPYNEQFF. The CDR3 nucleotides read TGTGCCAGCAGCGTGAGCGGGGTCCCCTACAATGAGCAGTTCTTC.

Only a few counts were recorded for this clonotype. This chain links TRBV20-1 with TRBJ1-6, with TRBD1 matching over 9 bases. With 2 bases clipped from V and 7 bases from J, the junction kept 6 bases outside the gene matches. The CDR3 is 15 amino acids. Looked up from germline, CDR1 is DFQATT and CDR2 is SNEGSKA (reference sequence). CDR3: CSARPEGQGNSPLHF. In DNA, the CDR3 is TGCAGTGCTAGACCAGAGGGACAGGGAAATTCACCCCTCCACTTT.

This sequence joins TRBV25-1 and TRBJ2-7; TRBD1 is a possible D gene (5 bases). The ends were cut back, 10 bases at V and 3 bases at J, with 16 bases in the middle. This CDR3 is built from 13 residues. Germline CDR1 is MGHDK and CDR2 is SYGVNS. CDR3 sequence (DNA): TGTGCCACCACCCAATTGCAGGGCTACGAGCAGTACTTC. This gives the protein CATTQLQGYEQYF.

This clonotype showed up just a few times. This chain uses TRBV9 with TRBJ1-4; possibly TRBD1 for D (6 bases). Germline CDR1 and CDR2: SGDLS and YYNGEE. The germline V and J ends were trimmed by 1 base and 8 bases, with 15 bases remaining between them. The CDR3 extends over 15 amino acids. CDR3 sequence (DNA): TGTGCCAGCAGCGTAAGGGCAGGGGAAGGAGAAAAACTGTTTTTT. It codes for CASSVRAGEGEKLFF.

This clonotype was observed a handful of times. This rearrangement joins TRBV20-1 to TRBJ2-1, with TRBD2 identical over 13 bases. The germline V gene encodes CDR1 DFQATT and CDR2 SNEGSKA (reference sequence). Losses at the gene ends were 7 bases for V and 0 bases for J; bases not matched to a gene: 15. This CDR3 spans 19 amino acids. CDR3 loop: CSVIPAGLAGLSSYNEQFF. Here the CDR3 DNA reads TGCAGTGTTATACCCGCGGGACTAGCGGGGTTAAGCTCCTACAATGAGCAGTTCTTC.

Only a few counts were recorded for this clonotype. The chain couples TRBV27 to TRBJ2-7; D might be TRBD1 (6 bases). Germline CDR1 is MNHEY and CDR2 is SMNVEV (reference sequence). This CDR3 region has 14 residues. V dropped 4 bases and J dropped 6 bases, with 16 bases sitting between them. CDR3 sequence: CASSWVAQGSEQYF. The CDR3 bases are TGTGCCAGCAGTTGGGTCGCACAGGGAAGCGAGCAGTACTTC.

J is TRBJ2-3 and V is TRBV27, with 10 bases lining up with TRBD2. The germline CDR1 and CDR2 sequences are MNHEY and SMNVEV (reference sequence). CDR3 length: 16 amino acids. V shed 8 bases and J 5 bases; nucleotides not matched to a gene: 13. In DNA, the CDR3 is TGTGCCAGCGCCTACGAGAGCGGGAGGGAACTAGATACGCAGTATTTT. As protein: CASAYESGRELDTQYF.

Remarks on this clonotype: The junction departs from germline at one end; a sequencing error may be responsible. This chain links TRBV9 with TRBJ1-6; maybe TRBD1 (6 bases). Looked up from germline, CDR1 is SGDLS and CDR2 is YYNGEE. CDR3 length: 16 amino acids. Written as DNA, the CDR3 is TGTGTCAGCAGCGTAGAACCCAGGGGTAATAATTCACCCCTCCACTTT. Translating it yields CVSSVEPRGNNSPLHF. The variable domain in full, with the rest retrieved from reference TRBV9 and TRBJ1-6, is DSGVTQTPKHLITATGQRVTLRCSPRSGDLSVYWYQQSLDQGLQFLIQYYNGEERAKGNILERFSAQQFPDLHSELNLSSLELGDSALYFCVSSVEPRGNNSPLHFGNGTRLTVT.

J is TRBJ2-7 and V is TRBV28; TRBD2 aligns across 11 bases. The CDR3 runs 18 residues. CDR1 is MDHEN, CDR2 SYDVKM, per germline. The V and J ends lost 0 bases and 0 bases, in that order; junction bases with no gene match: 7. The CDR3 sequence is CASSLWTGTSGSSYEQYF. CDR3 coding DNA: TGTGCCAGCAGTTTATGGACCGGGACTAGCGGAAGCTCCTACGAGCAGTACTTC.

The V gene is TRBV27, the J gene TRBJ2-2; D possibly corresponds to TRBD1 (5 bases). CDR3 length: 14 residues. V lost 5 bases, J lost 7 bases, and 14 bases lay in between. The germline V gene encodes CDR1 MNHEY and CDR2 SMNVEV (reference sequence). CDR3 sequence reads: CASSHAGYIGELFF. The CDR3 region has the DNA TGTGCCAGCAGTCACGCAGGGTACATCGGGGAGCTGTTTTTT.

This chain links TRBV4-3 with TRBJ1-5, with a weak D call TRBD1 (5 bases). The CDR3 has 15 amino acids. V lost 1 base, J lost 6 bases, and 13 bases lay in between. The germline CDR1 and CDR2 sequences are LGHNA and YSLEER. The CDR3: CASSQGANGGQPQHF. The CDR3 coding sequence is TGCGCCAGCAGCCAAGGAGCCAACGGGGGTCAGCCCCAGCATTTT.

The gene calls are TRBV29-1 and TRBJ2-5, with 7 bases fitting TRBD1. The trim removed 7 bases at V and 3 bases at J, leaving 5 bases unmatched. The CDR3 extends over 12 amino acids. The germline CDR1 and CDR2 sequences are SQVTM and ANQGSEA. CDR3 protein: CSAGTAKETQYF. CDR3 DNA sequence: TGCAGCGCCGGGACAGCAAAAGAGACCCAGTACTTC.

The V and J genes are TRBV2 and TRBJ2-5; D ambiguous. Germline CDR1 and CDR2: SNHLY and FYNNEI. The V gene lost 6 bases and the J gene lost 1 base, with 15 bases spanning the gap. The CDR3 extends over 15 amino acids. For the CDR3, the DNA is TGTGCCAGCAGGCCGACCGTGGGCAGCCAAGAGACCCAGTACTTC. Translating gives CASRPTVGSQETQYF.

The chain combines TRBV20-1 with TRBJ1-5; D ambiguous. This CDR3 region has 16 residues. CDR1 and CDR2 from the germline V gene are DFQATT and SNEGSKA (reference sequence). Trimming took off 0 bases at V and 0 bases at J, with 12 bases between the two ends. The CDR3 DNA reads TGCAGTGCTAGAGATGCGGGCCGCCATAGCAATCAGCCCCAGCATTTT. Protein: CSARDAGRHSNQPQHF.

J is TRBJ1-5 and V is TRBV7-9, with no clear D. In germline, CDR1 is SEHNR, CDR2 FQNEAQ (reference sequence). The length of the CDR3 is 11 residues. V lost 5 bases, J lost 7 bases, and 6 bases lay in between. The CDR3 is CASSNDQPQHF. CDR3 nucleotide sequence: TGTGCCAGCAGCAACGACCAGCCCCAGCATTTT.

The rearrangement uses TRBV10-3 and TRBJ2-1; 8 bases agree with TRBD1. This CDR3 is 17 amino acids long. From germline, CDR1 is ENHRY and CDR2 SYGVKD. Losses at the gene ends were 3 bases for V and 0 bases for J; bases not matched to a gene: 7. As DNA, the CDR3 is TGTGCCATCAGTGACAGGGGGCTCAAGGACTCCTACAATGAGCAGTTCTTC. The encoded protein is CAISDRGLKDSYNEQFF.